A selection of T cell receptor beta chains follows, all from one sample in a study of blood T cells in healthy people across ages. TCRdb passed the 5' RACE reads through MiXCR, listing each CDR3 protein once. The table records 1 million or so distinct CDR3 sequences, under 30% of them present only once. These same data were also listed under a study on T cells of mothers and their children.

Sample: blood. These receptor sequences come from a girl aged 2-15 years in good health. The conserved cysteine and the conserved F or W are not part of the CDR3 here.

J	length	V	CDR3
TRBJ1-5	15	TRBV12-5	ASGPPGPSNSNQPQH
TRBJ2-1	12	TRBV29-1	SVEDWTGYNEQF
TRBJ2-7	12	TRBV7-9	ASSSDRGIYEQY
TRBJ2-1	13	TRBV6-1	ASRKRDREPNEQF
TRBJ2-5	14	TRBV7-9	ASSLETRLTKETQY
TRBJ2-1	11	TRBV10-3	APIWGMNNEQF
NA	11	TRBV12-3/TRBV12-4	ASSLVQKGEQY
TRBJ2-5	12	TRBV10-3	AISEEFGEETQY
TRBJ1-5	11	TRBV5-1	ASSLRTGSPQH
TRBJ1-1	12	TRBV27	ASSFDVGATEAF
TRBJ1-2	11	TRBV2	ASREEQWDGYT
TRBJ2-5	12	TRBV20-1	SARSSDLQETQY
TRBJ2-7	13	TRBV15	ATSIHQDNAYEQY
TRBJ2-5	13	TRBV9	ASSAGIAPRETQY
TRBJ1-4	12	TRBV2	ASSEHRPGEKLF
TRBJ2-5	11	TRBV7-9	ASSLQGLETQY
TRBJ2-6	13	TRBV12-3/TRBV12-4	ASSYRGMGANVLT
TRBJ2-5	13	TRBV11-1	ASSSGPGTKETQY
TRBJ2-4	16	TRBV5-1	ASSGGASGGLAKNIQY
TRBJ1-3	12	TRBV20-1	SATDSISGNTIY
TRBJ1-1	13	TRBV14	ASSQDWQMNTEAF
TRBJ2-1	14	TRBV4-1	ASSHLGLAGNNEQF
TRBJ2-2	10	TRBV29-1	SARVGTGELF
TRBJ1-1	14	TRBV3-1	ASSNTPRVSNTEAF
TRBJ2-4	10	TRBV10-2	ASAQPKNIQY
TRBJ2-1	12	TRBV20-1	SASSRRFYNEQF
TRBJ1-6	15	TRBV11-2	ASSLGEVGSYNSPLH
TRBJ2-1	13	TRBV7-2	ASSLPGLAGNEQF
TRBJ1-2	10	TRBV5-6	ASSLWSYGYT
TRBJ1-2	9	TRBV6-5	ASRQEYGYT
TRBJ2-2	12	TRBV7-8	VSSSQGYAGELF
NA	18	TRBV29-1	SVEYSNAGPSASPRETQY
TRBJ2-7	13	TRBV2	ASTEGLATSYEQY
TRBJ1-2	8	TRBV20-1	SAKGDGYT
TRBJ1-4	14	TRBV3-1	ASSLRGSRTNEKLF
TRBJ2-5	10	TRBV12-3/TRBV12-4	ASSDLSETQY
TRBJ1-2	14	TRBV7-2	ASIWLAQERYDGYT
NA	15	TRBV4-1	ASSQAIKLGRNYEQY
TRBJ2-2	10	TRBV7-9	ASSPRMGELF
TRBJ2-7	12	TRBV11-2	ASSTGTEFYEQY
TRBJ2-5	16	TRBV4-2	ASSQIRLAGTPLGGQY
TRBJ2-5	11	TRBV5-4	ASSSPQGETQY